Following are 21 T cell receptor beta chains from one sample sequenced in a study of shared clonotypes between healthy human individuals. TCRdb's copy holds only in-frame clones and misses some; the assay was immunoSEQ multiplex PCR. The data contain roughly 2.6 million clones, just over 90% of them singletons. Sequencing was done on a sample of naive CD4+ T cells sorted from blood. Subset given: CD45RA+ positively selected. All receptors come from a man in his late teens or twenties in good health.

The chain recombines TRBV2 with TRBJ2-3; TRBD2 aligns across 9 bases. The CDR3 covers 13 residues. CDR1 is SNHLY, CDR2 FYNNEI, per germline. J was trimmed by 12 bases and V by 5 bases; bases with no gene match: 9. The CDR3 region is CASSSIRTSAQYF. For the CDR3, the DNA is TGTGCCAGCAGTTCAATTCGGACTAGCGCTCAGTATTTT.

Comment on this clone: Other DNA sequences in the sample encode the same CDR3. The chain joins TRBV30 to TRBJ2-3; 8 nucleotides line up with TRBD2. The J segment lost 4 bases and the V segment lost 1 base, leaving 4 bases of the junction unmatched. The germline CDR1 and CDR2 sequences are GTSNPN and SVGIG (reference sequence). The CDR3 loop spans 14 amino acids. For the CDR3, the DNA is TGTGCCTGGAGTGCGGGGGGGCCCCCAGATACGCAGTATTTT. Translated, it gives CAWSAGGPPDTQYF.

V and J are TRBV7-8 and TRBJ1-5, with 12 nucleotides matching TRBD1. V shed 0 bases, J shed 1 base, and the junction held 7 bases outside the gene matches. The CDR3 loop spans 19 amino acids. Germline CDR1 SGHVS, CDR2 FQNEAQ. For the CDR3, the DNA is TGTGCCAGCAGCTTAGCCGGGACAGGGGGCGGGAGGAGCAATCAGCCCCAGCATTTT. It yields the protein CASSLAGTGGGRSNQPQHF.

The chain couples TRBV27 to TRBJ2-7, with D tentatively TRBD1 (6 bases). This CDR3 is built from 15 residues. V was trimmed by 6 bases and J by 0 bases, leaving 15 bases between them. Germline V gives CDR1 MNHEY, CDR2 SMNVEV (reference sequence). The DNA of the CDR3 is TGTGCCAGCAGGCCGGACAGTCTCACCTCCTACGAGCAGTACTTC. This gives the protein CASRPDSLTSYEQYF.

This clone has just one count. The sample has other DNA sequences that encode this CDR3 too. The chain couples TRBV10-3 to TRBJ1-2; no firm D call. Germline CDR1 is ENHRY and CDR2 is SYGVKD. Between the trimmed V and J ends, which lost 3 bases and 4 bases, there was a span of 9 bases. This CDR3 region has 13 residues. The DNA for the CDR3 is TGTGCCATCAGTGAAGGAGCTTCCTATGGCTACACCTTC. This encodes CAISEGASYGYTF.

The rearrangement uses TRBV5-4 and TRBJ1-4; D possibly corresponds to TRBD1 (5 bases). Germline lookup yields CDR1 SGHNT and CDR2 YYREEE (reference sequence). The CDR3 consists of 12 residues. Trimming took 2 bases from V and 8 from J, leaving 7 bases between them. Here the CDR3 reads CASSLRGEKLFF. DNA of the CDR3: TGTGCCAGCAGCTTACGGGGCGAAAAACTGTTTTTT.

V and J are TRBV9 and TRBJ2-5; D is possibly TRBD2 (7 bases). The CDR3 extends over 17 amino acids. Germline CDR1 and CDR2: SGDLS and YYNGEE. The V end lost 0 bases, the J end lost 1 base, and 16 bases lay between the germline ends. CDR3 coding DNA: TGTGCCAGCAGCGTAGGTTCGAGGGGGACTATCCAAGAGACCCAGTACTTC. Translated, it gives CASSVGSRGTIQETQYF.

CDR3 coding DNA: TGTGCCAGCAGCAAAGAATACAGGGAGCCCACCGGGGAGCTGTTTTTT. Its translation is CASSKEYREPTGELFF. V is TRBV21-1 and J is TRBJ2-2; the table assigns TRBD1, which was not confirmed against the DNA. TRBV21-1 is a pseudogene. The CDR3 spans 16 residues.

The chain is built from TRBV7-3 and TRBJ2-1; the D gene is possibly TRBD2 (6 bases). The CDR3 spans 13 residues. Germline V gene lookup returns CDR1 SGHTA and CDR2 FQGTGA. V was clipped by 3 bases and J by 5 bases, with 8 bases between them. CDR3 amino acids: CASSLGGHNEQFF. In nucleotides, the CDR3 is TGTGCCAGCAGCTTGGGGGGACACAATGAGCAGTTCTTC.

The chain links TRBV2 to TRBJ2-5; D may correspond to TRBD1 or TRBD2 (5 bases each). V gave up 4 bases and J gave up 7 bases, with 10 bases separating them. The V gene's germline CDR1 is SNHLY and CDR2 FYNNEI. The CDR3 length is 12 residues. CDR3 sequence: CASSVGASTQYF. For the CDR3, the DNA is TGTGCCAGCAGTGTCGGGGCATCGACCCAGTACTTC.

Turning to this clone: The identical CDR3 is also encoded by other nucleotide sequences in the sample. V and J are TRBV9 and TRBJ1-6, with D tentatively TRBD1 (6 bases). The V gene's germline CDR1 is SGDLS and CDR2 YYNGEE. The CDR3 loop spans 15 amino acids. Trimming took 2 bases from V and 6 from J, leaving 12 bases between them. CDR3 in amino acids: CASSVFGGLNSPLHF. The CDR3 DNA sequence: TGTGCCAGCAGCGTCTTCGGGGGGCTTAATTCACCCCTCCACTTT.

The chain carries TRBV15 and TRBJ2-5, with 8 positions matching TRBD2. Looked up from germline, CDR1 is LNHNV and CDR2 is YYDKDF (reference sequence). CDR3 length equals 16 residues. V was pared by 0 bases and J by 4 bases, with 7 bases of the junction left unmatched. The CDR3 sequence: CATSRDGSGGGETQYF. CDR3 nucleotides: TGTGCCACCAGCAGAGATGGCAGCGGGGGAGGAGAGACCCAGTACTTC.

The chain recombines TRBV5-1 with TRBJ2-7; TRBD1 matches at 7 bases. The CDR3 totals 15 residues. Germline CDR1 and CDR2: SGHRS and YFSETQ. Trimming cost V 0 bases and J 2 bases; bases outside gene matches: 5. In DNA form, the CDR3 reads TGCGCCAGCAGCTTGGGGGACAGCGGAACCTACGAGCAGTACTTC. Translation: CASSLGDSGTYEQYF.

The J gene is TRBJ2-7, the V gene TRBV14, with 11 bases identical to TRBD2. CDR3 length: 13 residues. Trimming cost V 6 bases and J 7 bases; bases outside gene matches: 5. In germline, CDR1 is SGHDN, CDR2 FVKESK. CDR3 DNA: TGTGCCAGCAGGACTAGCGGGGCCTCAGAGCAGTACTTC. As protein: CASRTSGASEQYF.

J is TRBJ2-1 and V is TRBV11-2, with 10 bases lining up with TRBD2. Trimming took 4 bases from V and 3 from J; bases not matched to a gene: 3. The CDR3 consists of 15 residues. Germline loops: CDR1 SGHAT, CDR2 FQNNGV. CDR3 sequence (DNA): TGTGCCAGCAGCTCAGCGGGGGGGTACTACAATGAGCAGTTCTTC. Protein sequence: CASSSAGGYYNEQFF.

This rearrangement joins TRBV6-1 to TRBJ1-1; perhaps TRBD1 as D (5 bases). Per the germline V gene, CDR1 is MNHNS and CDR2 is SASEGT. The CDR3 sequence is 14 residues long. The ends were cut back, 3 bases at V and 2 bases at J, with 10 bases in the middle. As DNA, the CDR3 is TGTGCCAGCAGTGATAGACAGCTTAACACTGAAGCTTTCTTT. Translating gives CASSDRQLNTEAFF.

The chain employs TRBV25-1 and TRBJ2-5; no reliable D call. V gave up 4 bases and J gave up 4 bases, with 10 bases separating them. CDR3 size: 13 residues. Germline lookup yields CDR1 MGHDK and CDR2 SYGVNS. CDR3 in DNA: TGTGCCAGCAGTGCCGCAGACCGAGAGACCCAGTACTTC. It encodes CASSAADRETQYF.

The V and J genes are TRBV10-3 and TRBJ2-1; D may correspond to TRBD1 or TRBD2 (6 bases each). The CDR3 is 14 amino acids. Trimming took 3 bases from V and 8 from J, leaving 14 bases between them. Germline V gene sequence: CDR1 ENHRY, CDR2 SYGVKD. CDR3 sequence (DNA): TGTGCCATCAGTGATGGGGGGCTGAGGGATGAGCAGTTCTTC. Translating gives CAISDGGLRDEQFF.

V and J are TRBV7-9 and TRBJ1-6; 10 nucleotides align to TRBD1. The CDR3 extends over 19 amino acids. The V segment lost 4 bases and the J segment 0 bases; nucleotides outside the gene matches: 9. Germline CDR1 SEHNR, CDR2 FQNEAQ (reference sequence). CDR3 bases: TGTGCCAGCAGCTCCCGGGGGACAGGGGAAGGCTCCTATAATTCACCCCTCCACTTT. Protein product: CASSSRGTGEGSYNSPLHF.

The chain links TRBV5-1 to TRBJ1-5, with a possible D match to TRBD1 (6 bases). This CDR3 region has 15 residues. Trimming pared 4 bases from V and 0 bases from J, leaving 11 bases between. Per the germline V gene, CDR1 is SGHRS and CDR2 is YFSETQ. CDR3 sequence: CASSEQGYSNQPQHF. CDR3 coding DNA: TGCGCCAGCAGCGAACAGGGTTATAGCAATCAGCCCCAGCATTTT.

The table lists this clone with a count of one. V is TRBV12-5 and J is TRBJ1-1; D uncertain. Germline CDR1 is LGHNT and CDR2 is FRNRAP. The CDR3 runs 12 residues. V lost 0 bases and J 2 bases, leaving 1 base between the germline ends. DNA of the CDR3: TGTGCTAGTGGTTTGGTTAACACTGAAGCTTTCTTT. As protein: CASGLVNTEAFF.